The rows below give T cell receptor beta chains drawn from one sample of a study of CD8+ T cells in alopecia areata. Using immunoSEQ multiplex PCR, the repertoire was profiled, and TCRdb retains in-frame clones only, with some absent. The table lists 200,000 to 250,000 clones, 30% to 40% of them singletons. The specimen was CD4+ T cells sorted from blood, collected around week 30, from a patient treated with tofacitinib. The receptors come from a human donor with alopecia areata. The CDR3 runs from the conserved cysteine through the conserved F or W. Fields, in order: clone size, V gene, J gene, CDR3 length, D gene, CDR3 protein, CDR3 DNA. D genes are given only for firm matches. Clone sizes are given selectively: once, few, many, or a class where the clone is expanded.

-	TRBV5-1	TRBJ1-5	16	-	CASSLSSGSVNQPQHF	TGCGCCAGCAGCTTGTCATCAGGCAGCGTAAATCAGCCCCAGCATTTT
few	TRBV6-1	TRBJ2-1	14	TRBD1	CASGAGQGLNEQFF	TGTGCCAGCGGCGCGGGACAGGGACTAAATGAGCAGTTCTTC
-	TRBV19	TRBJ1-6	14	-	CASSPPGERSPLHF	TGTGCCAGTAGTCCGCCGGGGGAGCGTTCACCCCTCCACTTT
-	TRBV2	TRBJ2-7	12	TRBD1	CASRTGGGEQYF	TGTGCCAGCCGGACAGGGGGCGGCGAGCAGTACTTC
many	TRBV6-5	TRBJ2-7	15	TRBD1	CASTDAGTGRYEQYF	TGTGCCAGCACCGACGCCGGGACAGGGCGATACGAGCAGTACTTC
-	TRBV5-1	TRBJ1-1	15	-	CASSLVGGLNTEAFF	TGCGCCAGCAGCTTGGTTGGCGGGCTGAACACTGAAGCTTTCTTT
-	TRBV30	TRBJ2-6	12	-	CAWGSGANVLTF	TGTGCCTGGGGATCTGGGGCCAACGTCCTGACTTTC
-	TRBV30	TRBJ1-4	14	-	CAWNSLGVNEKLFF	TGTGCCTGGAATAGCCTGGGGGTGAATGAAAAACTGTTTTTT
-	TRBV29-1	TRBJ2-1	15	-	CSVGRSASSYNEQFF	TGCAGCGTTGGCCGGTCGGCAAGCTCCTACAATGAGCAGTTCTTC
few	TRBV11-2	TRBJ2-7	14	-	CASSRTSGSYEQYF	TGTGCCAGCAGCCGAACTTCGGGCTCCTACGAGCAGTACTTC
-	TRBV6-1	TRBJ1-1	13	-	CASSERGNREAFF	TGTGCCAGCAGTGAAAGGGGAAACAGGGAAGCTTTCTTT
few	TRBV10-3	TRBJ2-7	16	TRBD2	CAIRETVAGLTYEQYF	TGTGCCATCAGGGAAACCGTAGCGGGATTAACCTACGAGCAGTACTTC
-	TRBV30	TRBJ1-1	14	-	CAWSISGARTEAFF	TGTGCCTGGAGTATATCAGGAGCTCGGACTGAAGCTTTCTTT
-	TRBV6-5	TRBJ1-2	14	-	CACSPSSTVYGYTF	TGTGCCTGCAGCCCCTCGTCGACAGTCTATGGCTACACCTTC
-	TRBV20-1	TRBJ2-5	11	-	CSARLLETQYF	TGCAGTGCTAGACTTCTGGAGACCCAGTACTTC
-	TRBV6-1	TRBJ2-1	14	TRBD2	CASSNFAGVNEQFF	TGTGCCAGCTCCAATTTCGCGGGAGTCAATGAGCAGTTCTTC
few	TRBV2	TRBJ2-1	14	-	CASSSRQGYHEQFF	TGTGCCAGCAGTTCGCGGCAGGGCTACCATGAGCAGTTCTTC